This TCR beta chain was sequenced for a study of T cells in tumors after PD-1 blockade. Study details: No patient had prior checkpoint blockade, systemic immunosuppression, or radiotherapy within 4 weeks.

Libraries were prepared by immunoSEQ multiplex PCR; TCRdb keeps only in-frame clonotypes and omits some of them. The repertoire has some 20,000 clones, roughly 80% of them found once; the top ten carry about 25%. V lost 4 bases and J lost 7, with 16 bases in between. The CDR3 totals 14 residues. Per germline, CDR1 MDHEN and CDR2 SYDVKM. The sequences come from PBMCs, collected after anti-PD-1 therapy. V gene TRBV28 combines with J gene TRBJ1-1, with a weak D call TRBD1 (6 bases). This clonotype was obtained from a human donor with advanced basal cell or squamous cell carcinoma (not recorded which). CDR3 amino acids: CASSWRGGPFEAFF. The CDR3 region has the DNA TGTGCCAGCAGTTGGCGAGGGGGACCCTTTGAAGCTTTCTTT.